A selection of T cell receptor beta chains follows, all from one sample in a study of control samples from healthy donors and cancer patients. Data came from immunoSEQ multiplex PCR; TCRdb stores just in-frame clones and leaves some out. The sample lists 150,000 to 200,000 clones, around 93% occurring once. The sample consisted of blood. Source of these receptors: a woman aged 60-75 years in good health. The CDR3 runs from the conserved cysteine through the conserved F or W. D genes are given only for firm matches. A row's size may be missing; if present it is once, few, many or a size class.

>TRBD1|.|TRBJ1-2|TRBV9
TGTGCCAGCAGCGTAGAGGAGACAGGGTGGGTTCTGAACTATGGCTACACCTTC
CASSVEETGWVLNYGYTF
>.|.|TRBJ1-1|TRBV5-1
TGCGCCAGCAGCTTATCTGGCCAGAACACTGAAGCTTTCTTT
CASSLSGQNTEAFF
>.|.|TRBJ1-1|TRBV7-2
TGTGCCAGCAGCCCAACGATTGGGACTGAAGCTTTCTTT
CASSPTIGTEAFF
>.|.|TRBJ1-1|TRBV9
TGTGCCAGCAGCGTAGGCGTCGACCAAGCTTTCTTT
CASSVGVDQAFF
>TRBD1|.|TRBJ1-1|TRBV2
TGTGCCAGCAGTTGGGACAGGGGATCCAACCAAGCTTTCTTT
CASSWDRGSNQAFF
>TRBD1|.|TRBJ1-5|TRBV30
TGTGCCTGGAGTTCCGGACAGGGCGTCGGCCAGCCCCAGCATTTT
CAWSSGQGVGQPQHF
>TRBD1|.|TRBJ1-1|TRBV6-5
TGTGCCAGCAGTTATACAGGGGGCGCGACTGAAGCTTTCTTT
CASSYTGGATEAFF
>.|.|TRBJ1-6|TRBV14
TGTGCCAGCAGCCAATTCCGGGGTCTTCAGGGCTCACCCCTCCACTTT
CASSQFRGLQGSPLHF
>.|.|TRBJ1-1|TRBV11-3
TGTGCCAGCAGCTTAGATCGGGGGAACACTGAAGCTTTCTTT
CASSLDRGNTEAFF
>TRBD1|many|TRBJ1-6|TRBV10-1
TGCGCCAGCAGTGAGTCGAGAGGGAGACAGGGTTACATTGAGGCCCTCCACTTT
CASSESRGRQGYIEALHF
>.|.|TRBJ1-2|TRBV6-6
TGTGCCAGCAGTTTGACACAGCTAAACTATGGCTACACCTTC
CASSLTQLNYGYTF
>TRBD2|.|TRBJ2-3|TRBV4-3
TGCGCCAGCAGCCAAGGGGTAGCGGGGACGGGCACAGATACGCAGTATTTT
CASSQGVAGTGTDTQYF
>.|.|TRBJ2-2|TRBV9
TGTGCCAGCAGCGCACCCGGGACGGTGAACACCGGGGAGCTGTTTTTT
CASSAPGTVNTGELFF
>.|.|TRBJ2-7|TRBV19
TGTGCCAGTAAAGACAGATTCTCCTACGAGCAGTACTTC
CASKDRFSYEQYF
>.|.|TRBJ2-5|TRBV19
TGTGCCAGTAGTATCACTAAAGGACGGAAAGAGACCCAGTACTTC
CASSITKGRKETQYF
>.|.|TRBJ1-6|TRBV3-1/TRBV3-2
TGTGCCAGCACCCTGGGAAGCTGGTCACCCCTCCACTTT
CASTLGSWSPLHF
>.|.|TRBJ2-1|TRBV5-6
TGTGCCAGCAGCTTGGGGGATCGGGCCAATGAGCAGTTCTTC
CASSLGDRANEQFF
>TRBD1|.|TRBJ1-6|TRBV19
TGTGCCAGTAGTGCAAAAACAGGGGGCGCATATTCACCCCTCCACTTT
CASSAKTGGAYSPLHF
>.|.|TRBJ1-6|TRBV9
TGTGCCAGCAGCGAAAATACCGGTCACTCCTATAATTCACCCCTCCACTTT
CASSENTGHSYNSPLHF
>TRBD1|.|TRBJ1-1|TRBV6-5
TGTGCCAGCAGTTACCAGGGACAGACCCGGAACACTGAAGCTTTCTTT
CASSYQGQTRNTEAFF
>.|.|TRBJ2-3|TRBV5-6
TGTGCCAGCAGCTTGGGAACACTCCCCCGGACAGATACGCAGTATTTT
CASSLGTLPRTDTQYF
>.|.|TRBJ1-5|TRBV20-1
TGCAGTGCTAGTCGGGGTGGCAATCAGCCCCAGCATTTT
CSASRGGNQPQHF
>.|.|TRBJ2-1|TRBV12-3/TRBV12-4
TGTGCCAGCATCGCCTCCTACAATGAGCAGTTCTTC
CASIASYNEQFF
>.|.|TRBJ1-2|TRBV4-3
TGCGCCAGCAGCCAAGATGGGCTGATCTATGGCTACACCTTC
CASSQDGLIYGYTF
>.|.|TRBJ2-2|TRBV3-1/TRBV3-2
TGTGCCAGCAGCCAAGTCGCTAAAACCGGGGAGCTGTTTTTT
CASSQVAKTGELFF
>TRBD1|.|TRBJ1-2|TRBV6-5
TGTGCCAGCAGTTCCCACAGGGGGACTAACTATGGCTACACCTTC
CASSSHRGTNYGYTF
>.|.|TRBJ2-7|TRBV11-3
TGTGCCAGCAGCCCAAATTACGAGCAGTACTTC
CASSPNYEQYF
>.|.|TRBJ1-5|TRBV19
TGTGCCAGTAGTATTTCTTTTAGGCAGGGACGTTATAGCAATCAGCCCCAGCATTTT
CASSISFRQGRYSNQPQHF
>TRBD1|.|TRBJ2-1|TRBV9
TGTGCCAGCAGTGACTCTTCGACAGGGGGTAGCGTTGAGCAGTTCTTC
CASSDSSTGGSVEQFF
>.|few|TRBJ2-3|TRBV3-1/TRBV3-2
TGTGCCAGCAGCCAAGTGGGTACCCCAGATACGCAGTATTTT
CASSQVGTPDTQYF
>.|.|TRBJ1-1|TRBV18
TGTGCCAGCTCACCGGCGCAGGGTAAGGCTGAAGCTTTCTTT
CASSPAQGKAEAFF
>.|.|TRBJ1-1|TRBV6-5
TGTGCCAGCAGTTACGGGGAGAACACTGAAGCTTTCTTT
CASSYGENTEAFF
>.|.|TRBJ2-2|TRBV12-5
TGTGCTAGTGGTCCCGGACCCTCCACCGACACCGGGGAGCTGTTTTTT
CASGPGPSTDTGELFF
>.|.|TRBJ2-6|TRBV6-2/TRBV6-3
TGTGCCAGCAGTTTCCTGAGGAACGTCCTGACTTTC
CASSFLRNVLTF
>.|.|TRBJ1-1|TRBV9
TGTGCCAGCAGCCCTGAAGTCCTACCTGGGGCCACTGAAGCTTTCTTT
CASSPEVLPGATEAFF
>.|.|TRBJ1-5|TRBV7-6
TGTGCCAGCAGCTTAGAAGAGAACACGGGTCAGCCCCAGCATTTT
CASSLEENTGQPQHF
>.|.|TRBJ1-5|TRBV19
TGTGCCAGTAGTTTCGGGGGGGCGGGTCAGCCCCAGCATTTT
CASSFGGAGQPQHF
>.|once|TRBJ1-1|TRBV5-4
TGTGCCAGCAGCTTGGTTGGAGGGCTGAACACTGAAGCTTTCTTT
CASSLVGGLNTEAFF
>.|.|TRBJ2-2|TRBV18
TGTGCCAGCTCCGGAGAAGGGAAGGGGGAGCTGTTTTTT
CASSGEGKGELFF
>.|.|TRBJ1-5|TRBV4-3
TGCGCCAGCAGCCAAGATATAGGGGGAAATCAGCCCCAGCATTTT
CASSQDIGGNQPQHF
>.|.|TRBJ1-4|TRBV19
TGTGCCAGTAGTCCGACAGGTTTCGATGAAAAACTGTTTTTT
CASSPTGFDEKLFF
>.|once|TRBJ1-1|TRBV7-3
TGTGCCAGCAGCTTAGGCGGCGGGAACACTGAAGCTTTCTTT
CASSLGGGNTEAFF
>.|.|TRBJ2-7|TRBV6-2/TRBV6-3
TGTGCCAGCAGTTTAATCCCCTACGAGCAGTACTTC
CASSLIPYEQYF
>.|.|TRBJ1-1|TRBV11-2
TGTGCCAGCAGCTCCTACACCATCGACACTGAAGCTTTCTTT
CASSSYTIDTEAFF
>TRBD1|.|TRBJ1-6|TRBV5-1
TGCGCCAGCAGCTTGGGACAGGGGTATAATTCACCCCTCCACTTT
CASSLGQGYNSPLHF
>.|.|TRBJ1-6|TRBV5-1
TGCGCCAGCAGCTTGGATGGCAGGGCGGATTCACCCCTCCACTTT
CASSLDGRADSPLHF
>.|once|TRBJ1-5|TRBV30
TGTGCCTGGAGTGTACGAGGGGATCAGCCCCAGCATTTT
CAWSVRGDQPQHF
>.|once|TRBJ2-7|TRBV10-3
TGTGCCATCAGTGAGCGCCCGTACTACGAGCAGTACTTC
CAISERPYYEQYF
>.|.|TRBJ2-6|TRBV9
TGTGCCAGCAGCGTAGAGGGGAACTCTGGGGCCAACGTCCTGACTTTC
CASSVEGNSGANVLTF
>TRBD1|.|TRBJ1-5|TRBV19
TGTGCCGGACAGGGGGCCCGCAATCAGCCCCAGCATTTT
CAGQGARNQPQHF
>.|.|TRBJ2-5|TRBV4-3
TGCGCCAGCAGCCAAAGTCTGGCGGAGGGTTGGGAGACCCAGTACTTC
CASSQSLAEGWETQYF
>TRBD2|.|TRBJ2-3|TRBV7-3
TGTGCCAGCAGCTTAAGGGCTAGCGGGGGCCGTACAGATACGCAGTATTTT
CASSLRASGGRTDTQYF
>TRBD1|.|TRBJ1-2|TRBV27
TGTGCCAGCAGTTCGACAGGGTTTCTAAGTGGCTACACCTTC
CASSSTGFLSGYTF
>.|.|TRBJ1-6|TRBV9
TGTGCCAGCAGTGCCCTAAGAGCAGGGAAAGCTTCACCCCTCCACTTT
CASSALRAGKASPLHF
>.|once|TRBJ1-1|TRBV25-1
TGTGCCAGCAGTGATCCCCGAGAGTCACGAGGCACTGAAGCTTTCTTT
CASSDPRESRGTEAFF